The 29 T cell receptor beta chains given below trace back to one sample, sequenced in a study of control samples from healthy donors and cancer patients. The repertoire was sequenced with immunoSEQ multiplex PCR; TCRdb's copy has only in-frame clones and lacks some. The profile shows over 100,000 clones, approximately 91% of them singletons. Specimen: blood. The origin of the receptors is a man aged 50-60 years in good health.

The V gene is TRBV5-4, the J gene TRBJ2-3; TRBD1 is a possible D gene (5 bases). V lost 4 bases to trimming and J lost 0 bases, with 15 bases between them. This CDR3 comprises 16 residues. Looked up from germline, CDR1 is SGHNT and CDR2 is YYREEE (reference sequence). The CDR3 here is CASSTRQKLSTDTQYF. Here the CDR3 DNA reads TGTGCCAGCAGCACCCGACAGAAACTTAGCACAGATACGCAGTATTTT. The complete variable domain, with remaining parts taken from reference TRBV5-4 and TRBJ2-3, reads ETGVTQSPTHLIKTRGQQVTLRCSSQSGHNTVSWYQQALGQGPQFIFQYYREEENGRGNFPPRFSGLQFPNYSSELNVNALELDDSALYLCASSTRQKLSTDTQYFGPGTRLTVL.

V and J are TRBV6-4 and TRBJ2-3; TRBD1 aligns across 7 bases. CDR1 MRHNA and CDR2 SNTAGT come from the germline V gene. The CDR3 loop spans 14 amino acids. V trimming: 3 bases; J trimming: 5 bases; junction bases outside the gene matches: 5. CDR3 region: CASSERTGGDTQYF. CDR3 sequence (DNA): TGTGCCAGCAGTGAAAGGACAGGTGGAGATACGCAGTATTTT.

The CDR3, as DNA: TGCGCCAGCAGCCCTGGGGTAGCGGGGGGCCATATACCAGAGACCCAGTACTTC. Residues: CASSPGVAGGHIPETQYF. The chain joins TRBV5-1 to TRBJ2-5, with 10 bases fitting TRBD2. Germline V gene sequence: CDR1 SGHRS, CDR2 YFSETQ. The V segment lost 4 bases and the J segment 4 bases; nucleotides outside the gene matches: 16. The CDR3 is 18 amino acids. The variable domain in full, with the rest retrieved from reference TRBV5-1 and TRBJ2-5, is KAGVTQTPRYLIKTRGQQVTLSCSPISGHRSVSWYQQTPGQGLQFLFEYFSETQRNKGNFPGRFSGRQFSNSRSEMNVSTLELGDSALYLCASSPGVAGGHIPETQYFGPGTRLLVL.

The count of this clone is one. The gene calls are TRBV28 and TRBJ1-5; D is undetermined. CDR3 length equals 12 residues. Germline CDR1 and CDR2: MDHEN and SYDVKM. The V and J ends lost 5 bases and 9 bases respectively, with 11 bases between them. CDR3 in DNA: TGTGCCAGCAGTCCCCCGGGCGTGCCCCAGCATTTT. Translated: CASSPPGVPQHF.

The chain is built from TRBV28 and TRBJ1-2, with D possibly matching TRBD1 (6 bases). The CDR3 consists of 15 residues. Germline V CDR1 and CDR2: MDHEN, SYDVKM. Trimming took off 9 bases at V and 6 bases at J, with 23 bases between the two ends. The CDR3 protein is CASGSTGIVINGYTF. The CDR3 nucleotides read TGTGCCAGTGGATCGACAGGCATCGTTATTAATGGCTACACCTTC.

This chain links TRBV19 with TRBJ2-2, with TRBD1 matching over 11 bases. Trimming removed 6 bases from V and 9 bases from J; junction bases left unmatched: 9. Germline values: CDR1 LNHDA, CDR2 SQIVND (reference sequence). The CDR3 has 15 amino acids. The CDR3, as DNA: TGTGCCAGTAGCCATCCGGGACAGGGGGGAAGGGAGCTGTTTTTT. Residues: CASSHPGQGGRELFF.

The chain carries TRBV11-2 and TRBJ2-7; tentatively, D is TRBD1 or TRBD2 (7 bases each). The V end was cut by 5 bases, the J end by 5 bases, with 16 bases between. Looked up from germline, CDR1 is SGHAT and CDR2 is FQNNGV. The CDR3 extends over 14 amino acids. CDR3 loop: CASSPGGGYDEQYF. The CDR3 DNA reads as TGTGCCAGCAGCCCAGGGGGGGGGTATGACGAGCAGTACTTC.

The chain carries TRBV3-1 (or the pseudogene TRBV3-2) and TRBJ2-1; TRBD2 matches at 12 bases. J was trimmed by 9 bases and V by 0 bases; bases with no gene match: 6. The CDR3 consists of 16 residues. CDR1 is LGHDT and CDR2 is YNNKEL in the germline V gene (reference sequence). The CDR3 loop is CASSQDWLAGGREQFF. Here the CDR3 DNA reads TGTGCCAGCAGCCAAGATTGGCTAGCGGGGGGGCGTGAGCAGTTCTTC.

V usage is TRBV7-2 and J usage is TRBJ2-5, with 10 bases aligning to TRBD1. J was trimmed by 7 bases and V by 5 bases; bases with no gene match: 16. The CDR3 is 17 amino acids. Germline CDR1 reads SGHTA; CDR2 reads FQGNSA. CDR3 sequence reads: CASSPDLTGGPPGTQYF. For the CDR3, the DNA is TGTGCCAGCAGCCCAGACCTGACAGGGGGCCCCCCGGGGACCCAGTACTTC.

The chain couples TRBV6-2 or TRBV6-3 to TRBJ1-6; tentatively, D is TRBD1 (5 bases). The germline V gene encodes CDR1 MNHEY and CDR2 SVGEGT. The CDR3 consists of 13 residues. Deletions cut 5 bases from V and 9 bases from J, with 11 bases between. This CDR3 is CASSGTLVSPLHF. The CDR3 bases are TGTGCCAGCAGTGGGACCCTGGTTTCACCCCTCCACTTT.

V gene TRBV12-3 or TRBV12-4 combines with J gene TRBJ1-2; TRBD1 is a possible D gene (5 bases). The ends were cut back, 8 bases at V and 12 bases at J, with 19 bases in the middle. The CDR3 consists of 12 residues. The CDR3 DNA follows: TGTGCCAGCTCGGGACTCACGGGATGGCACACCTTC. This encodes CASSGLTGWHTF.

This chain connects TRBV12-3 or TRBV12-4 to TRBJ1-2; D remains unclear. This CDR3 is built from 13 residues. Deletions cut 7 bases from V and 7 bases from J, with 16 bases between. In DNA, the CDR3 is TGTGCCAGCACCCTGGGAAGGGCTGGTGGCTACACCTTC. Its translation is CASTLGRAGGYTF.

This chain connects TRBV5-1 to TRBJ2-1, with D uncertain. Trimming removed 0 bases from V and 5 bases from J, with 6 bases in between. The CDR3 sequence is 13 residues long. The germline CDR1 and CDR2 sequences are SGHRS and YFSETQ. The CDR3 loop reads CASSLEWDNEQFF. CDR3 sequence (DNA): TGCGCCAGCAGCTTGGAATGGGACAATGAGCAGTTCTTC.

The CDR3 DNA reads TGTGCCAGCAGTCTAAGCAGGGATCTGAACACTGAAGCTTTCTTT. It translates to CASSLSRDLNTEAFF. The chain recombines TRBV27 with TRBJ1-1, with a weak D call TRBD1 (5 bases). Germline-derived CDR1 and CDR2 are MNHEY and SMNVEV (reference sequence). There are 15 residues in the CDR3. V gave up 5 bases and J gave up 0 bases, with 13 bases separating them.

The chain links TRBV12-5 to TRBJ2-5; 9 bases fit TRBD2. Germline trimming cut 6 bases from V and 3 bases from J; bases unmatched to any gene: 11. Germline-derived CDR1 and CDR2 are LGHNT and FRNRAP. This CDR3 comprises 16 residues. The DNA for the CDR3 is TGTGCTAGTGGCCCCAGGGGCGGGGGGGCCAAAGAGACCCAGTACTTC. Translated: CASGPRGGGAKETQYF.

The chain links TRBV28 to TRBJ1-2; D gene uncertain. The V end lost 4 bases, the J end lost 8 bases, and 11 bases lay between the germline ends. CDR1 MDHEN and CDR2 SYDVKM come from the germline V gene. This CDR3 is built from 12 residues. The CDR3 DNA reads TGTGCCAGCAGTTCAGGACGAGGCGGCTACACCTTC. It specifies CASSSGRGGYTF.

The gene calls are TRBV5-4 and TRBJ2-1, with TRBD2 matching 7 bases. Germline trimming cut 6 bases from V and 5 bases from J; bases unmatched to any gene: 5. The length of the CDR3 is 13 residues. CDR1 and CDR2 from the germline V gene are SGHNT and YYREEE (reference sequence). The CDR3 nucleotides read TGTGCCAGCATGAGCGGGGTTCACAATGAGCAGTTCTTC. Its translation: CASMSGVHNEQFF.

The chain uses TRBV7-3 and TRBJ2-1, with 12 bases identical to TRBD2. CDR3 length: 15 amino acids. Per germline, CDR1 SGHTA and CDR2 FQGTGA. The trim removed 5 bases at V and 8 bases at J, leaving 7 bases unmatched. The CDR3 DNA sequence: TGTGCCAGCAGCCAACTAGCGGGGGGTGTCGATGAGCAGTTCTTC. It translates to CASSQLAGGVDEQFF.

V gene TRBV12-3 or TRBV12-4 combines with J gene TRBJ1-5; 9 nucleotides agree with TRBD1. J gave up 7 bases and V 5 bases, and 3 bases lay outside the gene matches. The CDR3 loop spans 13 amino acids. As DNA, the CDR3 is TGTGCCAGCAGTACAGGGGGCTCGCAGCCCCAGCATTTT. Protein: CASSTGGSQPQHF.

The chain carries TRBV7-3 and TRBJ1-1; tentative D call: TRBD1 (5 bases). This CDR3 is 17 amino acids long. The germline CDR1 and CDR2 sequences are SGHTA and FQGTGA. Trimming took off 1 base at V and 4 bases at J, with 19 bases between the two ends. As DNA, the CDR3 is TGTGCCAGCAGCTTAAAAGGGTGGTCGGCCGGGGGCACTGAAGCTTTCTTT. Translated, it gives CASSLKGWSAGGTEAFF. Variable domain in full (rest from reference TRBV7-3 and TRBJ1-1): GAGVSQTPSNKVTEKGKYVELRCDPISGHTALYWYRQSLGQGPEFLIYFQGTGAADDSGLPNDRFFAVRPEGSVSTLKIQRTERGDSAVYLCASSLKGWSAGGTEAFFGQGTRLTVV.

The V call is TRBV3-1 (or the pseudogene TRBV3-2), the J call TRBJ2-2; 8 bases line up with TRBD1. CDR1 and CDR2 from the germline V gene are LGHDT and YNNKEL (reference sequence). V was clipped by 2 bases and J by 6 bases; unmatched bases: 8. The CDR3 covers 16 residues. CDR3 DNA: TGTGCCAGCAGCCAACGCCAGGGGGCTCGGGCCGGGGAGCTGTTTTTT. It encodes CASSQRQGARAGELFF.

V and J are TRBV27 and TRBJ2-7; 7 positions match TRBD1. The CDR3 totals 14 residues. Losses at the gene ends were 6 bases for V and 5 bases for J; bases not matched to a gene: 10. Per the germline V gene, CDR1 is MNHEY and CDR2 is SMNVEV (reference sequence). The CDR3 DNA reads as TGTGCCAGCAGACTAACAGGGGTTCGTAACGAGCAGTACTTC. Amino acid sequence: CASRLTGVRNEQYF.

Only one count was recorded for this clone. The rearrangement uses TRBV5-1 and TRBJ2-5; D could derive from TRBD1 or TRBD2 (5 bases each). The CDR3 runs 16 residues. CDR1 and CDR2 (germline): SGHRS, YFSETQ. V lost 5 bases to trimming and J lost 1 base, with 18 bases between them. The CDR3 DNA follows: TGCGCCAGCAGTCGGGATTGGGGCGCGGGCCAAGAGACCCAGTACTTC. It yields the protein CASSRDWGAGQETQYF.

The rearrangement links TRBV25-1 to TRBJ2-7; no firm D call. CDR1 is MGHDK and CDR2 is SYGVNS in the germline V gene. The germline V and J ends were trimmed by 3 bases and 0 bases, with 9 bases remaining between them. This CDR3 spans 14 amino acids. CDR3 DNA sequence: TGTGCCAGCAGTGACCGTTCTGGCTCCTACGAGCAGTACTTC. It codes for CASSDRSGSYEQYF.

The chain is built from TRBV4-1 and TRBJ1-1; 8 nucleotides align to TRBD1. CDR3 size: 15 residues. Germline V CDR1 and CDR2: MGHRA, YSYEKL. V lost 1 base, J lost 0 bases, and 1 base stayed unmatched. Written as DNA, the CDR3 is TGCGCCAGCAGCCAAGGACAGGGGATGAACACTGAAGCTTTCTTT. This translates into CASSQGQGMNTEAFF.

The V and J genes are TRBV5-6 and TRBJ2-1; 10 positions match TRBD1. With V trimmed by 1 base and J by 12 bases, 10 bases remained unmatched. Germline loops: CDR1 SGHDT, CDR2 YYEEEE. The CDR3 runs 15 residues. The CDR3 nucleotides are TGTGCCAGCAGCTTGAGGGACAGGGGATTTGTTAGGCAGTTCTTC. It is translated as CASSLRDRGFVRQFF.

This chain links TRBV7-9 with TRBJ2-3, with D perhaps matching TRBD1 (6 bases). CDR3 length equals 15 residues. V was shortened by 5 bases and J by 3 bases, with 15 bases between the two germline ends. Germline CDR1 and CDR2: SEHNR and FQNEAQ (reference sequence). This CDR3 reads CASSADSWATDTQYF. CDR3 coding DNA: TGTGCCAGCAGCGCGGACAGTTGGGCTACAGATACGCAGTATTTT.

The CDR3 DNA sequence: TGCGCCAGCAGCTTGGACCCTCTTGGGAATAGCAATCAGCCCCAGCATTTT. Amino acids: CASSLDPLGNSNQPQHF. The chain couples TRBV5-1 to TRBJ1-5; D uncertain. CDR1 and CDR2 from the germline V gene are SGHRS and YFSETQ. The V end lost 0 bases, the J end lost 0 bases, and 13 bases lay between the germline ends. The CDR3 spans 17 residues.

This rearrangement joins TRBV7-9 to TRBJ2-3; TRBD1 agrees at 8 bases. The J segment lost 4 bases and the V segment lost 5 bases, leaving 11 bases of the junction unmatched. CDR3 length: 16 amino acids. Per the germline V gene, CDR1 is SEHNR and CDR2 is FQNEAQ (reference sequence). CDR3 nucleotides: TGTGCCAGCAGCCCTAGGACAGGGAAAAGGTCAGATACGCAGTATTTT. This gives the protein CASSPRTGKRSDTQYF.